Listed here are 32 T cell receptor beta chains from one sample, sequenced in a study of blood T cells in healthy people across ages. Together with a sample-barcoded 5' primer, a J-beta primer mix was included in a second PCR lasting roughly 6 to 12 cycles. TCRdb called the 5' RACE reads again in MiXCR, with one record for every CDR3 protein. The profile shows fewer than 1,000,000 distinct CDR3 sequences, around half of them singletons. Material: blood. Every receptor here comes from an elderly man in good health.

This clonotype was found a few times. V is TRBV10-3 and J is TRBJ1-6; D gene ambiguous. Per germline, CDR1 ENHRY and CDR2 SYGVKD. This CDR3 is 17 amino acids long. Trimming cost V 3 bases and J 0 bases, with 12 bases left between them. CDR3 residues: CAISDPDRSSYNSPLHF. The CDR3 DNA sequence: TGTGCCATCAGTGATCCGGACCGGAGCTCCTATAATTCACCCCTCCACTTT.

This clonotype was counted a few times. A much larger clone lies a single base off, so this may be a read error. The CDR3 protein is CASSLSADRSYNEQYF. DNA for the CDR3: TGCGCCAGCAGCTTGTCTGCGGACCGCTCCTACAATGAGCAGTACTTC. The chain recombines TRBV5-1 with TRBJ2-1; no definite D call. The J call may not be correct, given that the DNA end is closer to TRBJ2-7. CDR1 is SGHRS and CDR2 is YFSETQ in the germline V gene. CDR3 length: 16 residues.

The chain couples TRBV4-3 to TRBJ2-7; 13 nucleotides align to TRBD2. This CDR3 comprises 20 residues. Per the germline V gene, CDR1 is LGHNA and CDR2 is YSLEER. V lost 0 bases, J lost 0 bases, and 11 bases stayed unmatched. Here the CDR3 DNA reads TGCGCCAGCAGCCAAGAGGAGTACGGGACTAGCGGGACTCCCTCCTACGAGCAGTACTTC. Protein product: CASSQEEYGTSGTPSYEQYF.

As to this clonotype: This could be a read error, since a much larger clone is one nucleotide away. The V and J genes are TRBV5-1 and TRBJ2-3; TRBD1 might be the D (7 bases). CDR1 is SGHRS and CDR2 is YFSETQ in the germline V gene. This CDR3 spans 15 amino acids. CDR3 loop: CASSRGQTSAETQYF. CDR3 sequence (DNA): TGCGCCAGCAGCCGGGGACAGACTAGTGCAGAGACGCAGTATTTT.

Worth noting for this clonotype: A single base separates this from a much larger clone, so it may be a read error. The genes are TRBV4-3 and TRBJ2-5; 9 positions match TRBD2. The trim removed 4 bases at V and 11 bases at J, leaving 8 bases unmatched. The CDR3 length is 13 residues. In germline, CDR1 is LGHNA, CDR2 YSLEER. The CDR3 sequence: CASSRGLANEQYF. The CDR3 bases are TGCGCCAGCAGCCGGGGACTAGCCAATGAGCAGTACTTC.

This clonotype was detected many times. The chain uses TRBV7-9 and TRBJ2-7, with 10 bases lining up with TRBD2. The CDR3 totals 13 residues. The V gene's germline CDR1 is SEHNR and CDR2 FQNEAQ (reference sequence). The junction had 4 bases not matched to a gene; V was cut back by 7 bases and J by 4 bases. CDR3 residues: CASTLAGAYEQYF. The CDR3 coding sequence is TGTGCCAGCACTCTAGCGGGAGCGTACGAGCAGTACTTC.

This rearrangement joins TRBV5-5 to TRBJ1-1; possibly TRBD1 for D (5 bases). This CDR3 spans 13 amino acids. The V end was cut by 5 bases, the J end by 3 bases, with 11 bases between. Per germline, CDR1 SGHKS and CDR2 YYEKEE (reference sequence). CDR3 nucleotides: TGTGCCAGCAGACCTCCGGGGGACACTGAAGCTTTCTTT. This translates into CASRPPGDTEAFF.

A word on this clonotype: A much more abundant neighbour one base away suggests this may be a read error. The chain combines TRBV6-5 with TRBJ1-4, with 7 nucleotides matching TRBD1. The CDR3 length is 14 residues. CDR1 MNHEY and CDR2 SVGAGI come from the germline V gene. The V gene end was trimmed by 5 bases and the J gene end by 8 bases; junction bases not matched to a gene: 8. CDR3 residues: CASSDGQEGEKLFF. CDR3 coding DNA: TGTGCCAGCAGTGACGGACAGGAGGGGGAAAAACTGTTTTTT.

The chain joins TRBV3-1 to TRBJ2-7, with TRBD1 matching 7 bases. The CDR3 has 15 residues. After removal of 1 base from V and 2 bases from J, the junction contained 5 bases not matched to a gene. Per germline, CDR1 LGHDT and CDR2 YNNKEL (reference sequence). The CDR3 here is CASSQGPGQTYEQYF. The CDR3 region has the DNA TGTGCCAGCAGCCAAGGACCGGGACAGACCTACGAGCAGTACTTC.

This clonotype was observed a few times. The chain has TRBV20-1 and TRBJ2-1, with D uncertain. V dropped 1 base and J dropped 7 bases, with 8 bases sitting between them. This CDR3 contains 12 residues. The germline V gene encodes CDR1 DFQATT and CDR2 SNEGSKA (reference sequence). The CDR3 region has the DNA TGCAGTGCTAGAGGGCATGTAAATGAGCAGTTCTTC. This translates into CSARGHVNEQFF.

This chain joins TRBV15 and TRBJ2-1; 9 bases map to TRBD2. V lost 4 bases and J lost 0; bases outside the gene matches: 1. The germline CDR1 and CDR2 sequences are LNHNV and YYDKDF (reference sequence). CDR3 size: 15 residues. CDR3 in amino acids: CATSIAGDSYNEQFF. DNA for the CDR3: TGTGCCACCAGCATAGCGGGGGACTCCTACAATGAGCAGTTCTTC.

This clonotype was seen only a few times. The V call is TRBV3-1, the J call TRBJ2-5; tentatively, D is TRBD1 (6 bases). With 2 bases removed from V and 8 bases from J, the gap between germline ends came to 12 bases. Germline V gene data show CDR1 as LGHDT and CDR2 as YNNKEL (reference sequence). The CDR3 covers 13 residues. The CDR3 bases are TGTGCCAGCAGCCAACCCTCAGGGGCCACCCAGTACTTC. This sequence encodes CASSQPSGATQYF.

The chain is built from TRBV7-2 and TRBJ1-1; possible D gene TRBD1, 6 bases. Germline V CDR1 and CDR2: SGHTA, FQGNSA. V dropped 4 bases and J dropped 0 bases, with 18 bases sitting between them. This CDR3 contains 17 residues. CDR3 loop: CASSSPLGGAMNTEAFF. The CDR3 region has the DNA TGTGCCAGCAGCTCCCCTCTGGGGGGGGCCATGAACACTGAAGCTTTCTTT.

The CDR3 DNA is TGTGCCAGCAGCCAAGTACAGGGATTTTCGGATGAGCAGTTCTTC. It is translated as CASSQVQGFSDEQFF. This chain joins TRBV14 and TRBJ2-1; perhaps TRBD1 as D (6 bases). This CDR3 region has 15 residues. V shed 1 base and J shed 8 bases, with 15 bases lying between them. Germline V gene lookup returns CDR1 SGHDN and CDR2 FVKESK.

The chain recombines TRBV27 with TRBJ2-3; D unresolved. V lost 6 bases to trimming and J lost 5 bases, with 9 bases between them. There are 12 residues in the CDR3. CDR1 MNHEY and CDR2 SMNVEV come from the germline V gene (reference sequence). Here the CDR3 DNA reads TGTGCCAGCAGAGTCATGGGAGATACGCAGTATTTT. The encoded protein is CASRVMGDTQYF.

V gene TRBV24-1 combines with J gene TRBJ1-1; D not resolved. The CDR3 consists of 12 residues. Trimming took 3 bases from V and 7 from J, leaving 8 bases between them. Germline V gives CDR1 KGHDR, CDR2 SFDVKD. The CDR3 region is CATSDRRGEAFF. CDR3 DNA: TGTGCCACCAGTGATCGCCGGGGTGAAGCTTTCTTT.

V and J are TRBV29-1 and TRBJ2-5; 7 nucleotides match TRBD2. This CDR3 spans 14 amino acids. Germline CDR1 reads SQVTM; CDR2 reads ANQGSEA. V lost 5 bases to trimming and J lost 1 base; unmatched junction nucleotides: 7. The CDR3 sequence is CSVFVGGGQETQYF. CDR3 nucleotide sequence: TGCAGCGTTTTCGTCGGCGGGGGCCAAGAGACCCAGTACTTC.

This rearrangement joins TRBV7-2 to TRBJ2-6; 7 bases agree with TRBD1. J lost 1 base, V lost 6 bases, and 9 bases had no gene match. From germline, CDR1 is SGHTA and CDR2 FQGNSA. This CDR3 is built from 17 residues. The CDR3 nucleotides are TGTGCCAGCAGGCCCGGGACAGTAATTTCTGGGGCCAACGTCCTGACTTTC. Its translation: CASRPGTVISGANVLTF. The full variable domain, its missing parts supplied by reference TRBV7-2 and TRBJ2-6, is GAGVSQSPSNKVTEKGKDVELRCDPISGHTALYWYRQSLGQGLEFLIYFQGNSAPDKSGLPSDRFSAERTGGSVSTLTIQRTQQEDSAVYLCASRPGTVISGANVLTFGAGSRLTVL.

The V gene is TRBV9, the J gene TRBJ2-2, with 14 bases matching TRBD2. Trimming took 4 bases from V and 3 from J; bases not matched to a gene: 5. Per germline, CDR1 SGDLS and CDR2 YYNGEE. The CDR3 is made up of 17 amino acids. For the CDR3, the DNA is TGTGCCAGCAGCAGACTAGCGGGAGGGCCGGACACCGGGGAGCTGTTTTTT. It encodes CASSRLAGGPDTGELFF.

The rearrangement joins TRBV7-2 to TRBJ2-7; D not certain. Germline assignment: CDR1 SGHTA and CDR2 FQGNSA. The CDR3 is made up of 15 amino acids. Trimming cost V 5 bases and J 0 bases, with 14 bases left between them. The CDR3 protein is CASSLVQSYSYEQYF. In DNA, the CDR3 is TGTGCCAGCAGCCTCGTACAGAGCTACTCCTACGAGCAGTACTTC.

For this clonotype: This may be a read error: a much more frequent sequence differs by one nucleotide. This chain uses TRBV7-2 with TRBJ2-3; D may be TRBD2 (5 bases). Trimming shortened V by 1 base and J by 5 bases, and 7 bases separated the two germline ends. The germline V gene has CDR1 SGHTA and CDR2 FQGNSA. The CDR3 runs to 13 residues. The CDR3: CASSLVSGDTQYF. Written as DNA, the CDR3 is TGTGCCAGCAGCTTAGTCAGCGGAGATACGCAGTATTTT.

This clonotype was counted many times. This sequence joins TRBV15 and TRBJ2-7; D assignment may be TRBD1 or TRBD2 (6 bases each). V lost 9 bases, J lost 2 bases, and 17 bases lay in between. The CDR3 has 14 residues. Germline loops: CDR1 LNHNV, CDR2 YYDKDF (reference sequence). CDR3 DNA sequence: TGTGCCACAGCAGGTCCGGGGGCTCCCTACGAGCAGTACTTC. Protein: CATAGPGAPYEQYF.

The CDR3 DNA is TGTGCCAGCAGTTACTCTTCGGGGGTGAGAACCGGGGAGCTGTTTTTT. Translating it yields CASSYSSGVRTGELFF. The chain carries TRBV6-6 and TRBJ2-2, with D possibly TRBD2 on 6 matching bases. Trimming left V 0 bases short and J 5 bases short, with 13 bases between. This CDR3 comprises 16 residues. The V gene's germline CDR1 is MNHNY and CDR2 SVGAGI (reference sequence).

The chain employs TRBV28 and TRBJ2-5, with TRBD1 matching over 9 bases. CDR1 and CDR2 (germline): MDHEN, SYDVKM. The CDR3 has 15 residues. The junction had 5 bases not matched to a gene; V was cut back by 5 bases and J by 1 base. CDR3 bases: TGTGCCAGCAGTCCTCTGGGACAGGGCCAAGAGACCCAGTACTTC. It encodes CASSPLGQGQETQYF.

This clonotype was detected once. The chain uses TRBV4-3 and TRBJ2-7; TRBD1 matches at 8 bases. From germline, CDR1 is LGHNA and CDR2 YSLEER. This CDR3 region has 16 residues. With V trimmed by 1 base and J by 2 bases, 7 bases remained unmatched. The CDR3 reads CASSQGTGTGPYEQYF. The CDR3 DNA follows: TGCGCCAGCAGCCAAGGTACCGGGACAGGTCCCTACGAGCAGTACTTC.

CDR3 sequence (DNA): TGTGCCAGCAGTTGGATTCCGGGACAGGGGGCTTTCTCCTACGAGCAGTACTTC. Protein: CASSWIPGQGAFSYEQYF. The chain employs TRBV6-2 or TRBV6-3 and TRBJ2-7; 12 nucleotides match TRBD1. This CDR3 region has 18 residues. V lost 4 bases and J lost 0; bases outside the gene matches: 10. Germline V gives CDR1 MNHEY, CDR2 SVGEGT.

The gene calls are TRBV7-9 and TRBJ1-4, with 8 bases aligning to TRBD1. Per the germline V gene, CDR1 is SEHNR and CDR2 is FQNEAQ (reference sequence). The junction had 10 bases not matched to a gene; V was cut back by 5 bases and J by 11 bases. The CDR3 length is 14 residues. CDR3 sequence: CASSPRQGLEKLFF. The CDR3 nucleotides are TGTGCCAGCAGCCCTCGACAGGGGTTGGAGAAACTGTTTTTT. Full variable domain (remainder filled in from reference TRBV7-9 and TRBJ1-4): DTGVSQNPRHKITKRGQNVTFRCDPISEHNRLYWYRQTLGQGPEFLTYFQNEAQLEKSRLLSDRFSAERPKGSFSTLEIQRTEQGDSAMYLCASSPRQGLEKLFFGSGTQLSVL.

This chain joins TRBV10-3 and TRBJ2-1, with 7 bases lining up with TRBD2. The V gene's germline CDR1 is ENHRY and CDR2 SYGVKD. V was clipped by 10 bases and J by 5 bases; unmatched bases: 8. This CDR3 has 13 residues. CDR3 residues: CATEGGANNEQFF. The CDR3 DNA sequence: TGTGCCACCGAGGGAGGGGCGAACAATGAGCAGTTCTTC.

This clonotype came up a few times. The CDR3 DNA is TGTGCCAGCAGTCCCCTTCCCGTCGGGAGTAACCACGAGCAGTACTTC. Protein: CASSPLPVGSNHEQYF. The chain couples TRBV25-1 to TRBJ2-7, with D possibly matching TRBD2 (6 bases). This CDR3 has 16 amino acids. V shed 5 bases and J shed 5 bases, with 22 bases lying between them. Germline values: CDR1 MGHDK, CDR2 SYGVNS.

This clonotype appeared many times. The chain combines TRBV11-2 with TRBJ1-6, with 7 bases that match TRBD1. Germline CDR1 reads SGHAT; CDR2 reads FQNNGV. The CDR3 is 15 residues long. The V and J ends lost 5 bases and 9 bases, in that order; junction bases with no gene match: 10. The CDR3 DNA sequence: TGTGCCAGCAGCGTCATGGGCAGGGGGGGTTCACCCCTCCACTTT. Its protein is CASSVMGRGGSPLHF.

CDR3 region: CASSLLQGGGDTQYF. Here the CDR3 DNA reads TGCGCCAGCAGCTTGCTACAGGGGGGTGGAGATACGCAGTATTTT. The chain couples TRBV5-1 to TRBJ2-3; TRBD1 matches 8 bases. Trimming removed 1 base from V and 5 bases from J; junction bases left unmatched: 6. The CDR3 is 15 residues long. Germline CDR1 is SGHRS and CDR2 is YFSETQ.

The chain links TRBV12-3 or TRBV12-4 to TRBJ1-1; D not certain. Trimming stripped 4 bases from V and 6 bases from J, with 15 bases between. There are 14 residues in the CDR3. CDR3 DNA sequence: TGTGCCAGCAGTTGGGCTGGGGATTCATCTGAAGCTTTCTTT. Protein product: CASSWAGDSSEAFF.